Listed below are T cell receptor beta chains from one sample, sequenced in a study of blood T cell repertoires in COVID-19. Repertoires were generated with immunoSEQ multiplex PCR, while TCRdb's copy carries only in-frame clones and drops some. The table shows roughly 45,000 clones, with 65% to 90% occurring only once. Sequenced: peripheral blood. The origin of the receptors is a woman of 80 years or more with COVID-19, enrolled during active disease. Each CDR3 is given with its conserved first and last residue. A D gene is named only where the DNA matches it firmly. Clone size is given for some rows only: seen once, a few or many times, or a class if the clone is expanded.

clone_size	d_call	v_call	j_call	cdr3_aa	cdr3_nt
NA	NA	TRBV28	TRBJ1-4	CASSLALAGAEKLFF	TGTGCCAGCAGTTTAGCGCTGGCAGGGGCTGAAAAACTGTTTTTT
NA	TRBD1	TRBV19	TRBJ1-4	CATRPGGLEKLFF	TGTGCCACCCGTCCAGGGGGACTGGAAAAACTGTTTTTT
NA	NA	TRBV24-1	TRBJ1-1	CATSDNDRYTEAFF	TGTGCCACCAGTGACAACGACAGATACACTGAAGCTTTCTTT
once	TRBD2	TRBV27	TRBJ2-1	CASSTNSGLAGGRVSYNEQFF	TGTGCCAGCAGTACTAACTCAGGACTAGCGGGGGGGCGAGTGTCCTACAATGAGCAGTTCTTC
NA	TRBD1	TRBV7-2	TRBJ1-2	CASSWDRGPYGYTF	TGTGCCAGCAGCTGGGACAGGGGCCCATATGGCTACACCTTC
NA	NA	TRBV28	TRBJ2-5	CASSLSSRQYF	TGTGCCAGCAGTTTGAGCTCCAGGCAGTACTTC
NA	TRBD1	TRBV18	TRBJ1-5	CASSLRDRGKLGNQPQHF	TGTGCCAGCTCACTAAGAGACAGGGGGAAATTGGGCAATCAGCCCCAGCATTTT
NA	NA	TRBV18	TRBJ2-1	CASSPKTGPLYNEQFF	TGTGCCAGCTCACCGAAGACAGGACCCCTCTACAATGAGCAGTTCTTC
NA	NA	TRBV5-3	TRBJ1-1	CARSSRELMNTEAFF	TGTGCCAGAAGCTCCCGCGAGCTGATGAACACTGAAGCTTTCTTT
few	TRBD1	TRBV7-9	TRBJ1-6	CASSPLAQGGPSHF	TGTGCCAGCAGCCCGTTGGCACAAGGGGGCCCTTCCCACTTT
NA	NA	TRBV4-1	TRBJ1-1	CASSPMGGANTEAFF	TGCGCCAGCAGCCCAATGGGGGGGGCTAACACTGAAGCTTTCTTT
NA	NA	TRBV5-1	TRBJ1-5	CASSFAADQPQHF	TGCGCCAGCAGCTTTGCGGCAGATCAGCCCCAGCATTTT
NA	NA	TRBV5-1	TRBJ2-1	CASSLLGAPYNEQFF	TGCGCCAGCAGCTTGCTGGGGGCGCCCTACAATGAGCAGTTCTTC
NA	TRBD1	TRBV6-1	TRBJ1-1	CASSEEGQGPRTEAFF	TGTGCCAGCAGTGAAGAAGGACAGGGACCGAGGACTGAAGCTTTCTTT
NA	NA	TRBV5-5	TRBJ1-4	CASSLTQTYLEKLFF	TGTGCCAGCAGCTTGACGCAGACTTATCTCGAAAAACTGTTTTTT
NA	NA	TRBV19	TRBJ2-3	CASSMLGADVDTQYF	TGTGCCAGTAGTATGTTAGGAGCGGACGTTGATACGCAGTATTTT
NA	TRBD1	TRBV4-1	TRBJ2-6	CASSHGQGVFSGANVLTF	TGCGCCAGCAGCCATGGACAGGGGGTGTTCTCTGGGGCCAACGTCCTGACTTTC
NA	NA	TRBV2	TRBJ1-1	CASSQQGTRAFF	TGTGCCAGCAGCCAACAGGGTACTAGGGCTTTCTTT
NA	TRBD1	TRBV19	TRBJ2-7	CASSIRTGVYEQYF	TGTGCCAGTAGTATCCGGACAGGGGTCTACGAGCAGTACTTC
NA	TRBD1	TRBV2	TRBJ1-2	CASSEAGDRNYGYTF	TGTGCCAGCAGTGAAGCGGGGGACAGAAACTATGGCTACACCTTC
NA	NA	TRBV19	TRBJ1-1	CASSIARTRNTEAFF	TGTGCCAGTAGTATAGCCCGCACGCGTAACACTGAAGCTTTCTTT
NA	NA	TRBV29-1	TRBJ2-7	CSVYGPGHLNSYEQYF	TGCAGCGTTTATGGGCCGGGACACCTAAACTCCTACGAGCAGTACTTC
NA	NA	TRBV5-1	TRBJ2-2	CASSSQGWNTGELFF	TGCGCCAGCAGCTCTCAGGGGTGGAACACCGGGGAGCTGTTTTTT
NA	NA	TRBV6-5	TRBJ1-2	CASSYRRTDGYTF	TGTGCCAGCAGTTATAGGAGGACAGATGGCTACACCTTC
few	NA	TRBV3-1/TRBV3-2	TRBJ1-1	CASRGGSEAFF	TGTGCCAGTCGAGGTGGATCTGAAGCTTTCTTT
NA	NA	TRBV3-1/TRBV3-2	TRBJ1-4	CASSHRGLGTNEKLFF	TGTGCCAGCAGCCACCGGGGGTTAGGGACTAATGAAAAACTGTTTTTT